Listed below are T cell receptor beta chains from one sample, sequenced in a study of CD8 T cells in ankylosing spondylitis. TCRdb reanalysed the 5' RACE reads using MiXCR and keeps one entry per CDR3 protein. The sample gives under 200,000 distinct CDR3 sequences, around 9.6% of which show up once; about 16% is in the top ten. Material for sequencing was blood, either unsorted or a sorted T cell fraction (not recorded which). These receptors were obtained from a female donor with ankylosing spondylitis or in good health (not recorded which). Both conserved end residues are part of each CDR3. The D gene is left open where the match is weak. For some rows the clone size is stated as once, few or many, or as a class when expanded; others skip it.

CDR3aa: CATSRGSPEAFF
CDR3nt: TGTGCCACCAGCAGAGGGAGCCCTGAAGCTTTCTTT
abundance: -
v_gene: TRBV15
j_gene: TRBJ1-1
d_gene: -

CDR3aa: CASSQGGQGLAGEVIEQFF
CDR3nt: TGCGCCAGCAGCCAAGGGGGGCAGGGACTAGCGGGAGAGGTTATTGAGCAGTTCTTC
abundance: -
v_gene: TRBV4-1
j_gene: TRBJ2-1
d_gene: TRBD2

CDR3aa: CASSPNPWTASYEQYF
CDR3nt: TGTGCCAGCAGCCCTAACCCCTGGACAGCCTCCTACGAGCAGTACTTC
abundance: many
v_gene: TRBV9
j_gene: TRBJ2-7
d_gene: -

CDR3aa: CASSLGRGSYNEQFF
CDR3nt: TGTGCCAGCAGCTTAGGTAGGGGGTCCTACAATGAGCAGTTCTTC
abundance: many
v_gene: TRBV13
j_gene: TRBJ2-1
d_gene: -

CDR3aa: CASSLGPRGGNYNEQFF
CDR3nt: TGTGCCAGCAGCTTAGGGCCACGGGGCGGGAACTACAATGAGCAGTTCTTC
abundance: few
v_gene: TRBV7-2
j_gene: TRBJ2-1
d_gene: -

CDR3aa: CASQGDLANYGYTF
CDR3nt: TGTGCCAGCCAAGGGGACTTAGCTAACTATGGCTACACCTTC
abundance: many
v_gene: TRBV25-1
j_gene: TRBJ1-2
d_gene: -

CDR3aa: CASSLVGGLAYNEQFF
CDR3nt: TGTGCCAGCAGCTTAGTAGGGGGACTAGCGTACAATGAGCAGTTCTTC
abundance: few
v_gene: TRBV7-9
j_gene: TRBJ2-1
d_gene: TRBD2

CDR3aa: CASSFEEGVNEQFF
CDR3nt: TGTGCCAGCAGTTTTGAGGAAGGTGTCAATGAGCAGTTCTTC
abundance: many
v_gene: TRBV27
j_gene: TRBJ2-1
d_gene: -

CDR3aa: CASSLGRSDPVLTEAFF
CDR3nt: TGTGCCAGCAGCTTAGGCCGCTCGGACCCCGTGCTCACTGAAGCTTTCTTT
abundance: -
v_gene: TRBV13
j_gene: TRBJ1-1
d_gene: -

CDR3aa: CASSPARSPPDTQYF
CDR3nt: TGTGCCAGCAGCCCAGCGCGGTCCCCCCCAGATACGCAGTATTTT
abundance: -
v_gene: TRBV12-3/TRBV12-4
j_gene: TRBJ2-3
d_gene: -

CDR3aa: CATSRLAGGQGEQFF
CDR3nt: TGTGCCACCAGCAGACTAGCGGGAGGACAGGGTGAGCAGTTCTTC
abundance: -
v_gene: TRBV15
j_gene: TRBJ2-1
d_gene: TRBD2

CDR3aa: CSARDLTGEEETQYF
CDR3nt: TGCAGTGCTAGAGATTTGACAGGGGAAGAGGAGACCCAGTACTTC
abundance: -
v_gene: TRBV20-1
j_gene: TRBJ2-5
d_gene: TRBD1

CDR3aa: CASSQDKSRNTIYF
CDR3nt: TGCGCCAGCAGCCAAGATAAGTCCAGGAACACCATATATTTT
abundance: few
v_gene: TRBV4-3
j_gene: TRBJ1-3
d_gene: -

CDR3aa: CATPPDVNTEAFF
CDR3nt: TGTGCCACTCCACCTGACGTGAACACTGAAGCTTTCTTT
abundance: many
v_gene: TRBV24-1
j_gene: TRBJ1-1
d_gene: -

CDR3aa: CASSPPHPEEAFF
CDR3nt: TGTGCCAGCAGTCCCCCCCATCCCGAGGAAGCTTTCTTT
abundance: few
v_gene: TRBV12-3/TRBV12-4
j_gene: TRBJ1-1
d_gene: -

CDR3aa: CATSRGTSKETQYF
CDR3nt: TGTGCCACCAGCAGAGGGACCTCAAAAGAGACCCAGTACTTC
abundance: -
v_gene: TRBV15
j_gene: TRBJ2-5
d_gene: -

CDR3aa: CASSLSRQANEKLFF
CDR3nt: TGTGCCAGCAGCTTATCACGCCAGGCTAATGAAAAACTGTTTTTT
abundance: few
v_gene: TRBV7-6
j_gene: TRBJ1-4
d_gene: -

CDR3aa: CASSDLWQGGGYTF
CDR3nt: TGTGCCAGCAGTGACCTATGGCAGGGGGGTGGCTACACCTTC
abundance: many
v_gene: TRBV12-3/TRBV12-4
j_gene: TRBJ1-2
d_gene: TRBD1